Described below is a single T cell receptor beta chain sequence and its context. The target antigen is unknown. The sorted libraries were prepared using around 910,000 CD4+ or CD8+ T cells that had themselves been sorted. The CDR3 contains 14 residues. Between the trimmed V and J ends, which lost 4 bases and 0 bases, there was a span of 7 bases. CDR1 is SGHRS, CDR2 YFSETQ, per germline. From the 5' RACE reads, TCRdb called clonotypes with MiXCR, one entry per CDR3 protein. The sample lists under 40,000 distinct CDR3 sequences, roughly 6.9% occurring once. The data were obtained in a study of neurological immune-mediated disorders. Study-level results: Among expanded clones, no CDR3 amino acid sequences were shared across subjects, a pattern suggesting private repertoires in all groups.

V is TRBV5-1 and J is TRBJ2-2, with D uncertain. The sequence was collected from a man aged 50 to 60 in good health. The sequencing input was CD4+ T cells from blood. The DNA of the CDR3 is TGCGCCAGCAGCGAGAACGCGAACACCGGGGAGCTGTTTTTT. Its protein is CASSENANTGELFF.